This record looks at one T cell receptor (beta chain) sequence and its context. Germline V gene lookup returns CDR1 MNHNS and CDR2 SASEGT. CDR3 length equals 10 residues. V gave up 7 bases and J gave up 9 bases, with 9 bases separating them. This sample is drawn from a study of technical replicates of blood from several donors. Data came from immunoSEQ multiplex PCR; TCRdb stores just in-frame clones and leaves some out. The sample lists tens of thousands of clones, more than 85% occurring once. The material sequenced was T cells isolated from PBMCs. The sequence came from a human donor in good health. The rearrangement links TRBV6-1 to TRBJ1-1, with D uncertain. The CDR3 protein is CASKSVQAFF. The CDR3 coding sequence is TGTGCCAGCAAGTCGGTCCAAGCTTTCTTT.